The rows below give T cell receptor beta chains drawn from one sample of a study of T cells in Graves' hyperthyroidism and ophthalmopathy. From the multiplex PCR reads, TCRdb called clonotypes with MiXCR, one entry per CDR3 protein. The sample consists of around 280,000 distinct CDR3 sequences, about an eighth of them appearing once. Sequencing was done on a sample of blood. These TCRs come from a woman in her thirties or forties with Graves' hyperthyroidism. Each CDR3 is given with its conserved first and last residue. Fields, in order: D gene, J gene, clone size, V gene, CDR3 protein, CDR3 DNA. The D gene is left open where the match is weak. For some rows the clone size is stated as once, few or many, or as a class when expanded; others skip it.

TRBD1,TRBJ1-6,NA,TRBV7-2,CASSLASTGGLLHF,TGTGCCAGCAGCTTAGCCTCGACAGGGGGACTCCTCCACTTT
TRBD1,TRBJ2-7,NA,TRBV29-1,CSAGTGDYEQYF,TGCAGCGCTGGGACAGGGGATTACGAGCAGTACTTC
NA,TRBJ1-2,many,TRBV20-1,CSAVTSRAAYGYTF,TGCAGTGCCGTCACCTCAAGGGCTGCCTATGGCTACACCTTC
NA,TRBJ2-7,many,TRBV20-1,CSASQGRAYEQYF,TGCAGTGCTAGCCAAGGGCGGGCCTACGAGCAGTACTTC
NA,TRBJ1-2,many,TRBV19,CASRSSETGVTFNYGYTF,TGTGCCAGTAGATCCTCTGAGACAGGAGTCACTTTTAACTATGGCTACACCTTC
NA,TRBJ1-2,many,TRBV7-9,CASSRTGGADYGYTF,TGTGCCAGCAGCCGAACGGGGGGGGCTGACTATGGCTACACCTTC
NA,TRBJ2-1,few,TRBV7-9,CASSPGTGTTRKQFF,TGTGCCAGCAGCCCCGGGACGGGGACGACTCGTAAGCAGTTCTTC
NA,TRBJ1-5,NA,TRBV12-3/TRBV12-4,CASSLGGHRQPQHF,TGTGCCAGCAGCTTGGGAGGGCATCGTCAGCCCCAGCATTTT
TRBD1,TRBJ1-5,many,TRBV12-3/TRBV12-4,CASSFSGTAHQPQHF,TGTGCCAGCAGTTTTTCCGGGACAGCACATCAGCCCCAGCATTTT
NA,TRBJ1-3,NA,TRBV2,CASKGRGNTIYF,TGTGCCAGCAAAGGGAGAGGGAACACCATATATTTT
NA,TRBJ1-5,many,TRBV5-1,CASSSQPDNQPQHF,TGCGCCAGCAGCTCCCAGCCCGATAATCAGCCCCAGCATTTT
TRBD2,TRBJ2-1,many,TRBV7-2,CASSLEASGITYNEQFF,TGTGCCAGCAGCTTAGAGGCTAGCGGAATAACCTACAATGAGCAGTTCTTC
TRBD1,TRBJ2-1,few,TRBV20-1,CSAEGQGLGRSYNEQFF,TGCAGTGCAGAGGGACAGGGGTTGGGGAGGTCCTACAATGAGCAGTTCTTC
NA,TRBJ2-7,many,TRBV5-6,CASSLRQTHYEQYF,TGTGCCAGCAGCTTGCGACAGACTCACTACGAGCAGTACTTC
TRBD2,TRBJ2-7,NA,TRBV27,CARSSDSGRKSYEQYF,TGTGCCAGGTCCTCCGATAGCGGGAGGAAATCCTACGAGCAGTACTTC
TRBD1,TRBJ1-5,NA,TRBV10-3,CASWTGVHNQPQHF,TGTGCCAGCTGGACAGGGGTACACAATCAGCCCCAGCATTTT
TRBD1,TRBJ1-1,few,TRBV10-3,CAISVRQGYTEAFF,TGTGCCATCAGTGTGAGACAGGGGTACACTGAAGCTTTCTTT
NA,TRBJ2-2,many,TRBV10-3,CAISETGELFF,TGTGCCATCAGTGAAACCGGGGAGCTGTTTTTT
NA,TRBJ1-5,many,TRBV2,CASTQRGDQPQHF,TGTGCCAGCACCCAAAGGGGAGACCAGCCCCAGCATTTT
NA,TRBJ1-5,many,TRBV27,CASSPLVGSNQPQHF,TGTGCCAGCAGTCCGTTGGTGGGGAGCAATCAGCCCCAGCATTTT
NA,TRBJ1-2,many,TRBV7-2,CASSLAGRSGGYTF,TGTGCCAGCAGCTTAGCGGGACGATCGGGTGGCTACACCTTC
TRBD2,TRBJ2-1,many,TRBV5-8,CASSLSHAGGPYNEQFF,TGTGCCAGCAGCTTGAGTCACGCGGGAGGCCCATACAATGAGCAGTTCTTC
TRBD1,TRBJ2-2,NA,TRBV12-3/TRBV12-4,CASVTGTGATGELFF,TGTGCCAGCGTCACCGGGACAGGGGCCACCGGGGAGCTGTTTTTT
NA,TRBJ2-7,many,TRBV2,CASRIDRRYEQYF,TGTGCCAGCAGGATCGACAGGCGCTACGAGCAGTACTTC
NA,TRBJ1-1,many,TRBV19,CASSMFPRAHEAFF,TGTGCCAGTAGTATGTTCCCCCGGGCCCATGAAGCTTTCTTT
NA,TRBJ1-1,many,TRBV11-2,CASSLTYLGSEAFF,TGTGCCAGCAGCTTAACGTACCTGGGCTCTGAAGCTTTCTTT
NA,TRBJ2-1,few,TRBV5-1,CASSFRLNNEQFF,TGCGCCAGCAGCTTCAGGTTAAACAATGAGCAGTTCTTC
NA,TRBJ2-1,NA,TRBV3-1,CATTARTRGNNEQFF,TGTGCGACCACAGCTCGGACGAGGGGCAACAATGAGCAGTTCTTC
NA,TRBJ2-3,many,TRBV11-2,CASSVVGRTDTQYF,TGTGCCAGCAGCGTTGTGGGAAGGACAGATACGCAGTATTTT
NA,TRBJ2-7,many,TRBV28,CASSLLTGYEQYF,TGTGCCAGCAGTTTGTTAACCGGCTACGAGCAGTACTTC
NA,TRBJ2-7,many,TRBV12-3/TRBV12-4,CASSSRQALGYEQYF,TGTGCCAGCAGTTCCCGACAGGCGCTGGGTTACGAGCAGTACTTC
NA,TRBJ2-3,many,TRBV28,CASSWDTDTQYF,TGTGCCAGCAGTTGGGATACAGATACGCAGTATTTT
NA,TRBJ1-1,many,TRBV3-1,CASSQGPGTEAFF,TGTGCCAGCAGCCAAGGTCCGGGCACTGAAGCTTTCTTT
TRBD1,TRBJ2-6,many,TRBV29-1,CSVEDPGTAHSGANVLTF,TGCAGCGTTGAAGACCCCGGGACAGCTCACTCTGGGGCCAACGTCCTGACTTTC
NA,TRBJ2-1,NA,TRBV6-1,CASSDIGGSYNEQFF,TGTGCCAGCAGTGACATAGGGGGATCCTACAATGAGCAGTTCTTC
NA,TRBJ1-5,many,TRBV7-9,CASSPPGRQPQHF,TGTGCCAGCAGCCCACCGGGGAGACAGCCCCAGCATTTT
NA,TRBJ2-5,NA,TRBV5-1,CASSLGTSALQETQYF,TGCGCCAGCAGCTTAGGAACGTCAGCTCTGCAAGAGACCCAGTACTTC
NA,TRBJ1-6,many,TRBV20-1,CSASSGALGNSPLHF,TGCAGTGCTAGTAGTGGGGCTTTAGGAAATTCACCCCTCCACTTT
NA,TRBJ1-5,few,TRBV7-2,CASSTAVGTRNQPQHF,TGTGCCAGCAGCACGGCGGTGGGGACACGTAATCAGCCCCAGCATTTT
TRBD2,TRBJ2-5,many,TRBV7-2,CASSQTGLAGGLETQYF,TGTGCCAGCAGCCAGACGGGACTAGCGGGAGGGTTAGAGACCCAGTACTTC
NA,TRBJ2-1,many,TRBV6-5,CASSYGLRPSEQFF,TGTGCCAGCAGTTACGGTTTGCGCCCTTCTGAGCAGTTCTTC
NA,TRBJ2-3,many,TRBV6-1,CASSEGARPDTQYF,TGTGCCAGCAGTGAGGGGGCCCGCCCAGATACGCAGTATTTT
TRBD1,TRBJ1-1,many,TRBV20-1,CSAREGTGMNTEAFF,TGCAGTGCTAGAGAAGGGACAGGCATGAACACTGAAGCTTTCTTT
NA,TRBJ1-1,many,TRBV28,CASSPWAGKTEAFF,TGTGCCAGCAGTCCCTGGGCCGGTAAGACTGAAGCTTTCTTT
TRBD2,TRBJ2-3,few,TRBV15,CATSRTTGSGSPTDTQYF,TGTGCCACCAGCAGAACCACAGGTAGCGGGAGCCCCACAGATACGCAGTATTTT
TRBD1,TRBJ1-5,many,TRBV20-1,CSAPGTGNQPQHF,TGCAGTGCTCCCGGGACAGGCAATCAGCCCCAGCATTTT
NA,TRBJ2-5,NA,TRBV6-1,CASSDSWGETQYF,TGTGCCAGCAGTGACTCGTGGGGGGAGACCCAGTACTTC
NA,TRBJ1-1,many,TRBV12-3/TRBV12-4,CASNTGSGWINTEAFF,TGTGCCAGCAACACGGGGTCGGGGTGGATTAACACTGAAGCTTTCTTT
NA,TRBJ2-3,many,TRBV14,CASSQARGLTDTQYF,TGTGCCAGCAGCCAAGCCAGGGGCCTCACAGATACGCAGTATTTT
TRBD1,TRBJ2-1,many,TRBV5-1,CASSLEMGQGSSEQFF,TGCGCCAGCAGCTTGGAAATGGGACAGGGGAGTTCTGAGCAGTTCTTC
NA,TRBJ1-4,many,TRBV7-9,CASSLGRPTNEKLFF,TGTGCCAGCAGCTTGGGCAGACCAACTAATGAAAAACTGTTTTTT
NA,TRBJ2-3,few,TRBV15,CATQEGLSTDTQYF,TGTGCCACGCAAGAGGGTCTGAGCACAGATACGCAGTATTTT
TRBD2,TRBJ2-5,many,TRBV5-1,CANSLELAGETQYF,TGCGCCAACAGCTTGGAACTAGCGGGAGAGACCCAGTACTTC
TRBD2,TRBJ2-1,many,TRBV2,CASRNSGRDYNEQFF,TGTGCCAGCAGGAATAGCGGGAGGGACTACAATGAGCAGTTCTTC
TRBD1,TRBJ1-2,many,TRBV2,CASSEIRTGGGYTF,TGTGCCAGCAGTGAAATAAGGACAGGAGGAGGCTACACCTTC
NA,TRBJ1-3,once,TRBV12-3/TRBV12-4,CASSPGSLLGNPGNTIYF,TGTGCCAGCAGCCCGGGGTCTCTTCTAGGGAATCCTGGAAACACCATATATTTT
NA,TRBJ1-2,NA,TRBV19,CASSTIERPNYGYTF,TGTGCCAGTAGTACAATCGAACGGCCGAACTATGGCTACACCTTC
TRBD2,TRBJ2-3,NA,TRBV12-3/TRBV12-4,CASRRGLAGDDTQYF,TGTGCCAGCAGGCGAGGACTAGCGGGGGATGATACGCAGTATTTT